The 23 T cell receptor beta chains below were found in one sample sequenced in a study of response to subunit inactivated influenza vaccine. TCRdb redid the calling of the RT-PCR reads with MiXCR, one entry per CDR3 protein. In the table there are about 700,000 distinct CDR3 sequences, approximately 14% of which are singletons. The input for sequencing was PBMCs from blood, taken roughly 12 days after vaccination. The receptor set was obtained from a man aged 45 to 65 who received an inactivated influenza vaccine.

The chain uses TRBV7-2 and TRBJ1-6; possible D gene TRBD1, 6 bases. From germline, CDR1 is SGHTA and CDR2 FQGNSA. V was pared by 1 base and J by 10 bases, with 11 bases between. The CDR3 is 14 amino acids. CDR3 amino acids: CASSLDRARSPLHF. The CDR3 bases are TGTGCCAGCAGCTTAGACAGGGCTAGATCACCCCTCCACTTT.

The rearrangement joins TRBV27 to TRBJ2-7; a possible D gene is TRBD2 (6 bases). Per germline, CDR1 MNHEY and CDR2 SMNVEV (reference sequence). Trimming pared 2 bases from V and 6 bases from J, leaving 11 bases between. CDR3 length: 13 residues. CDR3 in DNA: TGTGCCAGCAGTTTAGGAGGGGCGGGCGAGCAGTACTTC. It specifies CASSLGGAGEQYF.

The chain employs TRBV12-3 or TRBV12-4 and TRBJ2-7, with 7 bases lining up with TRBD2. The CDR3 length is 14 residues. After removal of 6 bases from V and 4 bases from J, the junction contained 9 bases not matched to a gene. CDR3 in DNA: TGTGCCAGCAGGGCGGGCGGGAGTGGGTACGAGCAGTACTTC. Protein product: CASRAGGSGYEQYF.

In its sample, this clonotype was seen a few times. The J gene is TRBJ2-3, the V gene TRBV10-3, with D unresolved. Germline V gene lookup returns CDR1 ENHRY and CDR2 SYGVKD. The germline V and J ends were trimmed by 4 bases and 4 bases, with 6 bases remaining between them. The CDR3 is 12 residues long. CDR3 region: CAISAAADTQYF. Here the CDR3 DNA reads TGTGCCATCAGTGCTGCAGCAGATACGCAGTATTTT.

This clonotype was seen once. This chain uses TRBV3-1 with TRBJ1-4, with unresolved D. This CDR3 is 13 amino acids long. Trimming took off 4 bases at V and 7 bases at J, with 10 bases between the two ends. Per the germline V gene, CDR1 is LGHDT and CDR2 is YNNKEL (reference sequence). In DNA form, the CDR3 reads TGTGCCAGCAGCCCCCGGGAGGGTGAAAAACTGTTTTTT. This encodes CASSPREGEKLFF.

This clonotype was observed a handful of times. CDR3 sequence (DNA): TGTGCCAGCAGCTTGGGAGCCCTCTCCAGCTATGGCTACACCTTC. Protein product: CASSLGALSSYGYTF. This chain links TRBV5-6 with TRBJ1-2, with D hard to call. The CDR3 spans 15 residues. V lost 0 bases and J 4 bases, leaving 13 bases between the germline ends. Looked up from germline, CDR1 is SGHDT and CDR2 is YYEEEE.

This clonotype came up a few times. This sequence joins TRBV12-3 or TRBV12-4 and TRBJ2-1, with D uncertain. The CDR3 contains 16 residues. Deletions cut 3 bases from V and 4 bases from J, with 16 bases between. CDR3 sequence: CASSLAGQAIYNEQFF. CDR3 coding DNA: TGTGCCAGCAGTTTGGCTGGGCAGGCTATTTACAATGAGCAGTTCTTC.

The table lists this clonotype with a few counts. The chain carries TRBV28 and TRBJ1-1; TRBD1 aligns across 9 bases. Per the germline V gene, CDR1 is MDHEN and CDR2 is SYDVKM. The CDR3 runs to 17 residues. The V and J ends lost 9 bases and 4 bases, in that order; junction bases with no gene match: 18. The CDR3 DNA reads as TGTGCCAGTCCTCCACGCGGGACAGGGTTTTATGGCACTGAAGCTTTCTTT. This encodes CASPPRGTGFYGTEAFF.

With regard to this clonotype: Compared with germline, one end of the junction differs, possibly owing to a read error. The rearrangement links TRBV4-1 to TRBJ2-3; 7 bases are a match to TRBD1. Germline V gives CDR1 MGHRA, CDR2 YSYEKL. The CDR3 runs 13 residues. Here the CDR3 reads CARSQGQEDTQYF. CDR3 DNA sequence: TGCGCCCGCAGCCAAGGACAGGAAGATACGCAGTATTTT.

This clonotype was observed a few times. The chain employs TRBV15 and TRBJ2-5; possibly TRBD2 for D (6 bases). The CDR3 contains 14 residues. Between the trimmed V and J ends, which lost 2 bases and 5 bases, there was a span of 12 bases. Germline CDR1 reads LNHNV; CDR2 reads YYDKDF (reference sequence). DNA for the CDR3: TGTGCCACCAGCAGACTCCGGGAGAGTGAGACCCAGTACTTC. Amino acids: CATSRLRESETQYF.

This chain connects TRBV18 to TRBJ2-5, with D maybe TRBD2 (5 bases). V gave up 2 bases and J gave up 2 bases, with 12 bases separating them. The length of the CDR3 is 15 residues. Germline V gene data show CDR1 as KGHSH and CDR2 as LQKENI. In DNA, the CDR3 is TGTGCCAGCTCACCATTCCAGAGGGTTCAAGAGACCCAGTACTTC. This encodes CASSPFQRVQETQYF.

The chain links TRBV4-1 to TRBJ2-7, with TRBD2 matching over 7 bases. V lost 4 bases and J lost 6; bases outside the gene matches: 3. The CDR3 is 12 residues long. Germline CDR1 MGHRA, CDR2 YSYEKL. This CDR3 is CASSRPGGEQYF. In DNA, the CDR3 is TGCGCCAGCAGCCGTCCGGGGGGCGAGCAGTACTTC.

The chain couples TRBV11-2 to TRBJ2-2, with D unclear. V was cut by 6 bases and J by 0 bases, with 20 bases left in between. The CDR3 runs 18 residues. Germline V gene lookup returns CDR1 SGHAT and CDR2 FQNNGV. CDR3 sequence: CASRVSPTPRANTGELFF. In DNA form, the CDR3 reads TGTGCCAGCAGAGTATCACCGACGCCGCGCGCGAACACCGGGGAGCTGTTTTTT.

The V call is TRBV7-2, the J call TRBJ2-5; 7 bases line up with TRBD2. CDR1 is SGHTA, CDR2 FQGNSA, per germline. J was trimmed by 2 bases and V by 7 bases; bases with no gene match: 7. This CDR3 is 14 amino acids long. This chain's CDR3 is CASIPRGKQETQYF. The DNA for the CDR3 is TGTGCCAGCATCCCGCGGGGGAAACAAGAGACCCAGTACTTC.

A few counts support this clonotype. This chain connects TRBV6-5 to TRBJ2-5, with no clear D. Trimming shortened V by 2 bases and J by 7 bases, and 5 bases separated the two germline ends. The germline V gene has CDR1 MNHEY and CDR2 SVGAGI. The CDR3 consists of 11 residues. This CDR3 reads CASSYAWTQYF. CDR3 nucleotides: TGTGCCAGCAGTTACGCCTGGACCCAGTACTTC.

The chain employs TRBV28 and TRBJ2-7; D is ambiguous. Germline values: CDR1 MDHEN, CDR2 SYDVKM. The CDR3 is made up of 17 amino acids. With 2 bases removed from V and 0 bases from J, the gap between germline ends came to 17 bases. The CDR3 reads CASSLPRRLLSSYEQYF. CDR3 nucleotide sequence: TGTGCCAGCAGTTTACCGCGCCGGTTGCTGAGCTCCTACGAGCAGTACTTC.

This clonotype has more than one count but fewer than ten. V usage is TRBV6-2 or TRBV6-3 and J usage is TRBJ2-5; D may be TRBD2 (5 bases). The CDR3 is 13 residues long. Germline V gives CDR1 MNHEY, CDR2 SVGEGT. Trimming stripped 4 bases from V and 7 bases from J, with 13 bases between. This CDR3 is CASSSTRMGTQYF. The CDR3 bases are TGTGCCAGCAGTTCTACTAGGATGGGGACCCAGTACTTC.

This clonotype was detected a few times. This chain uses TRBV6-5 with TRBJ1-2; 7 bases agree with TRBD1. There are 17 residues in the CDR3. CDR1 and CDR2 from the germline V gene are MNHEY and SVGAGI. V lost 0 bases, J lost 0 bases, and 7 bases stayed unmatched. The DNA of the CDR3 is TGTGCCAGCAGTTACTCGGGGGCGACAGGGTCTAACTATGGCTACACCTTC. Translation: CASSYSGATGSNYGYTF.

This clonotype was seen repeatedly, ten times or more. The chain couples TRBV12-3 or TRBV12-4 to TRBJ2-1; perhaps TRBD2 as D (5 bases). The CDR3 is made up of 14 amino acids. The V end lost 2 bases, the J end lost 5 bases, and 10 bases lay between the germline ends. This CDR3 is CASSLYSENNEQFF. CDR3 nucleotides: TGTGCCAGCAGTTTATATAGCGAGAACAATGAGCAGTTCTTC.

The chain is built from TRBV12-3 or TRBV12-4 and TRBJ2-7, with 12 bases aligning to TRBD2. The CDR3 has 15 amino acids. The V and J ends lost 3 bases and 2 bases, in that order; junction bases with no gene match: 2. The CDR3 region has the DNA TGTGCCAGCAGTTTGTCTAGCGGGAGGGCCTACGAGCAGTACTTC. Translated, it gives CASSLSSGRAYEQYF.

This clonotype was counted between two and nine times. The rearrangement links TRBV7-2 to TRBJ2-2; weak D call: TRBD2 (6 bases). This CDR3 has 14 amino acids. Germline CDR1 reads SGHTA; CDR2 reads FQGNSA. Trimming took off 4 bases at V and 6 bases at J, with 12 bases between the two ends. CDR3 in DNA: TGTGCCAGCAGCTCGGAACTAGCTTCCGGGGAGCTGTTTTTT. Its protein product is CASSSELASGELFF.

This clonotype was detected many times. CDR3 protein: CASSPGAGSTDTQYF. In nucleotides, the CDR3 is TGTGCCAGCAGCCCAGGAGCGGGTAGCACAGATACGCAGTATTTT. The V call is TRBV27, the J call TRBJ2-3; D perhaps matches TRBD2 (6 bases). The germline V and J ends were trimmed by 6 bases and 0 bases, with 13 bases remaining between them. The length of the CDR3 is 15 residues. CDR1 is MNHEY and CDR2 is SMNVEV in the germline V gene (reference sequence).

The table lists this clonotype with a few counts. This sequence joins TRBV7-8 and TRBJ2-2; D uncertain. Germline V lookup: CDR1 SGHVS, CDR2 FQNEAQ. CDR3 size: 15 residues. V was shortened by 5 bases and J by 0 bases, with 10 bases between the two germline ends. The chain's CDR3 is CASSTGRANTGELFF. Written as DNA, the CDR3 is TGTGCCAGCAGCACCGGACGGGCGAACACCGGGGAGCTGTTTTTT.